The T cell receptor beta chain described here comes from a study of neoadjuvant nivolumab and ipilimumab in lung cancer. Study-level points and caveats: TCR receptors were sequenced in few samples. Higher pretherapy blood TCR richness went with higher resected-tumor richness. Resected tumors had greater TCR richness and clonality than uninvolved lung.

CDR1 MNHNS and CDR2 SASEGT come from the germline V gene. The CDR3 runs 18 residues. Trimming pared 1 base from V and 0 bases from J, leaving 19 bases between. To note about this clone: Antigen unknown.

The repertoire was sequenced with immunoSEQ multiplex PCR; TCRdb's copy has only in-frame clones and lacks some. The sample includes several thousand clones, approximately 91% of them seen just once. The source was tumor tissue, collected after neoadjuvant nivolumab, alone or with ipilimumab, at or shortly before surgery. The V gene is TRBV6-1, the J gene TRBJ2-7; tentative D call: TRBD2 (6 bases). The receptor comes from an adult with non-small cell lung cancer. Some clones in this sample may be carry-over from other donors' samples. The CDR3 here is CASSEGPGSRTISYEQYF. CDR3 DNA sequence: TGTGCCAGCAGTGAAGGCCCCGGGAGCAGAACCATCTCCTACGAGCAGTACTTC.